These 13 T cell receptor beta chains originate from one sample sequenced in a study of CD8 T cells in ankylosing spondylitis. MiXCR was run by TCRdb on the 5' RACE reads, yielding one entry per CDR3 protein. Altogether 110,000 to 150,000 distinct CDR3 sequences are present, 8% to 9% being singletons, with the ten largest covering 7.3%. Material for sequencing was synovial fluid, either unsorted or a sorted T cell fraction (not recorded which). The receptor set was obtained from a male donor with ankylosing spondylitis.

This clonotype occurred many times. V usage is TRBV7-8 and J usage is TRBJ2-3, with D uncertain. Germline CDR1 SGHVS, CDR2 FQNEAQ. CDR3 length equals 14 residues. V was trimmed by 4 bases and J by 4 bases, leaving 12 bases between them. CDR3 DNA sequence: TGTGCCAGCAGCTATGGCCCTTTGGCAGATACGCAGTATTTT. This translates into CASSYGPLADTQYF.

This chain connects TRBV6-9 to TRBJ1-5, with 9 bases aligning to TRBD1. The CDR3 is 16 residues long. The V and J ends lost 10 bases and 3 bases, in that order; junction bases with no gene match: 13. Germline V gene data show CDR1 as MNHGY and CDR2 as SVAAGI. The CDR3 DNA reads as TGTGCCAATCCACCCGGGACAGGGAAGAACAATCAGCCCCAGCATTTT. Protein sequence: CANPPGTGKNNQPQHF.

This rearrangement joins TRBV10-3 to TRBJ2-7; TRBD2 aligns across 12 bases. CDR1 and CDR2 from the germline V gene are ENHRY and SYGVKD. V trimming: 3 bases; J trimming: 2 bases; junction bases outside the gene matches: 5. This CDR3 is built from 16 residues. The CDR3 DNA is TGTGCCATCAGTGACCTTCCTAGCGGGAGGGCCTACGAGCAGTACTTC. Translation gives CAISDLPSGRAYEQYF.

This clonotype occurred a few times. The rearrangement uses TRBV29-1 and TRBJ2-1; possible D gene TRBD2, 6 bases. The germline V and J ends were trimmed by 8 bases and 7 bases, with 9 bases remaining between them. Germline CDR1 is SQVTM and CDR2 is ANQGSEA. CDR3 length: 10 amino acids. The CDR3 loop is CSTGGNEQFF. CDR3 in DNA: TGCAGCACCGGGGGTAATGAGCAGTTCTTC.

This clonotype was detected many times. The rearrangement uses TRBV29-1 and TRBJ2-7, with TRBD1 matching 7 bases. After removal of 5 bases from V and 2 bases from J, the junction contained 6 bases not matched to a gene. The CDR3 runs to 13 residues. The germline gives CDR1 SQVTM, CDR2 ANQGSEA. CDR3 nucleotides: TGCAGCGTTCAGGACAGGAATGCCTACGAGCAGTACTTC. This sequence encodes CSVQDRNAYEQYF.

The V call is TRBV4-3, the J call TRBJ1-1; no reliable D call. Trimming left V 4 bases short and J 11 bases short, with 17 bases between. The CDR3 covers 13 residues. The germline V gene encodes CDR1 LGHNA and CDR2 YSLEER. The CDR3 coding sequence is TGCGCCAGCAGCCCAAGACCCGGAAGAACGGCTTTCTTT. The encoded protein is CASSPRPGRTAFF.

The J gene is TRBJ2-1, the V gene TRBV6-2 or TRBV6-3; 9 positions agree with TRBD1. V was clipped by 4 bases and J by 7 bases; unmatched bases: 11. This CDR3 has 16 amino acids. Germline CDR1 reads MNHEY; CDR2 reads SVGEGT. This CDR3 is CASSSRTGQGPNEQFF. The CDR3, as DNA: TGTGCCAGCAGTTCCAGAACTGGACAGGGGCCGAATGAGCAGTTCTTC.

There are many counts of this clonotype. The chain combines TRBV6-1 with TRBJ2-7; D gene ambiguous. Trimming removed 6 bases at V and 0 bases at J, with 12 bases between. The CDR3 contains 14 residues. Germline CDR1 and CDR2: MNHNS and SASEGT. The CDR3 reads CASRAADVSYEQYF. The CDR3 DNA is TGTGCCAGCAGGGCGGCCGACGTCTCCTACGAGCAGTACTTC.

This clonotype came up many times. The chain uses TRBV20-1 and TRBJ2-7, with 7 bases identical to TRBD2. CDR3 length: 14 residues. CDR1 and CDR2 (germline): DFQATT, SNEGSKA (reference sequence). After removal of 5 bases from V and 2 bases from J, the junction contained 9 bases not matched to a gene. CDR3 nucleotides: TGCAGTGCTCTACGACTAGCTGAAGCCTACGAGCAGTACTTC. Residues: CSALRLAEAYEQYF.

V and J are TRBV7-9 and TRBJ1-2; perhaps TRBD1 as D (5 bases). The CDR3 extends over 12 amino acids. Trimming cost V 10 bases and J 2 bases, with 11 bases left between them. The V gene's germline CDR1 is SEHNR and CDR2 FQNEAQ (reference sequence). CDR3 loop: CATPEGNYGYTF. CDR3 nucleotide sequence: TGTGCCACCCCGGAGGGGAACTATGGCTACACCTTC.

Here the CDR3 reads CASSLAVTDTQYF. In DNA, the CDR3 is TGCGCCAGCAGCTTGGCTGTGACAGATACGCAGTATTTT. This sequence joins TRBV5-1 and TRBJ2-3, with D hard to call. Trimming shortened V by 0 bases and J by 3 bases, and 5 bases separated the two germline ends. Germline V lookup: CDR1 SGHRS, CDR2 YFSETQ. There are 13 residues in the CDR3.

The chain is built from TRBV12-3 or TRBV12-4 and TRBJ2-5; 7 bases match TRBD1. The CDR3 runs to 15 residues. V was pared by 6 bases and J by 5 bases, with 12 bases of the junction left unmatched. CDR3 region: CASSTSGTAGETQYF. Here the CDR3 DNA reads TGTGCCAGCAGCACGTCAGGGACAGCCGGCGAGACCCAGTACTTC.

This clonotype was picked up many times. The gene calls are TRBV2 and TRBJ2-2; the D gene could be TRBD1 or TRBD2 (5 bases each). The CDR3 extends over 15 amino acids. Germline CDR1 SNHLY, CDR2 FYNNEI. Here the CDR3 reads CGSQSRDGSYGELFF. The DNA for the CDR3 is TGTGGCTCTCAAAGCAGGGACGGTAGTTACGGGGAGCTGTTTTTT.